Listed below are T cell receptor beta chains from one sample, sequenced in a study of Graves' ophthalmopathy and Graves' hyperthyroidism. TCRdb re-called the multiplex PCR reads through MiXCR, storing one row per CDR3 protein. Of around 590,000 distinct CDR3 sequences listed, under 45% are singletons. The sequenced material came from peripheral blood or thyroid tissue (not recorded which). The receptor source for this set is an adult man with Graves' hyperthyroidism. The CDR3 runs from the conserved cysteine through the conserved F or W. A D gene is named only where the DNA matches it firmly. Rows give clone size only sometimes, using once, few, many, or a class for an expanded clone.

cdr3_length,d_call,clone_size,v_call,j_call,cdr3_aa,cdr3_nt
14,TRBD1,many,TRBV6-2/TRBV6-3,TRBJ2-7,CASSYAGQGGEQYF,TGTGCCAGCAGTTACGCCGGACAGGGCGGGGAGCAGTACTTC
14,.,.,TRBV10-3,TRBJ2-3,CAISEAGSTDTQYF,TGTGCCATCAGTGAGGCGGGAAGCACAGATACGCAGTATTTT
13,.,many,TRBV10-3,TRBJ2-2,CAIRQANTGELFF,TGTGCCATCAGGCAGGCCAACACCGGGGAGCTGTTTTTT
11,.,many,TRBV20-1,TRBJ1-6,CSARGQYRLHF,TGCAGTGCTAGAGGACAGTATCGCCTCCACTTT
12,.,many,TRBV24-1,TRBJ1-2,CATRSTGDGYTF,TGTGCCACCAGATCGACAGGCGATGGCTACACCTTC
16,.,few,TRBV5-6,TRBJ2-2,CASSLADAGKHGELFF,TGTGCCAGCAGCTTGGCGGACGCAGGGAAGCACGGGGAGCTGTTTTTT
15,TRBD1,.,TRBV19,TRBJ1-1,CASKLSGQMNTEAFF,TGTGCCAGTAAACTCTCGGGACAGATGAACACTGAAGCTTTCTTT
15,.,.,TRBV10-3,TRBJ2-7,CATTGGGTGYSEQYF,TGTGCCACCACTGGGGGAGGAACAGGGTATAGCGAGCAGTACTTC
12,.,.,TRBV29-1,TRBJ1-2,CSVPWTDYGYTF,TGCAGCGTGCCCTGGACAGACTATGGCTACACCTTC
13,.,.,TRBV10-3,TRBJ2-2,CAIALGDTGELFF,TGTGCCATCGCCTTAGGGGACACCGGGGAGCTGTTTTTT
14,.,.,TRBV12-3/TRBV12-4,TRBJ1-6,CASSYRAGDSPLHF,TGTGCCAGCAGTTACAGGGCCGGGGATTCACCCCTCCACTTT
14,.,many,TRBV7-8,TRBJ2-7,CASSQRDGGYEQYF,TGTGCCAGCAGCCAAAGAGACGGGGGTTACGAGCAGTACTTC
13,.,many,TRBV19,TRBJ2-7,CASSIQNSYEQYF,TGTGCCAGTAGTATCCAGAACTCCTACGAGCAGTACTTC
13,.,.,TRBV20-1,TRBJ1-5,CSARSGKDQPQHF,TGCAGTGCTAGGTCTGGGAAGGATCAGCCCCAGCATTTT
14,.,.,TRBV27,TRBJ2-7,CASSPSDTSYEQYF,TGTGCCAGCAGTCCCTCCGACACGAGCTACGAGCAGTACTTC
14,.,.,TRBV5-1,TRBJ2-5,CASSLRLANNEQYF,TGCGCCAGCAGCTTGCGGCTAGCGAACAATGAGCAGTACTTC
12,.,once,TRBV27,TRBJ2-7,CASSFGAKEQYF,TGTGCCAGCAGTTTCGGAGCCAAAGAGCAGTACTTC
16,TRBD1,.,TRBV29-1,TRBJ1-6,CSVGTGVGSYNSPLHF,TGCAGCGTTGGGACAGGGGTCGGGTCCTATAATTCACCCCTCCACTTT
14,TRBD1,few,TRBV4-3,TRBJ2-7,CASSYRDRGYEQYF,TGCGCCAGCAGCTACCGGGACAGGGGCTACGAGCAGTACTTC
13,.,.,TRBV7-9,TRBJ2-7,CASSSRAGDEQYF,TGTGCCAGCAGCTCACGGGCAGGGGACGAGCAGTACTTC
15,.,many,TRBV30,TRBJ2-5,CAWSVGGQSQETQYF,TGTGCCTGGAGTGTAGGCGGGCAGAGCCAAGAGACCCAGTACTTC
13,TRBD2,many,TRBV29-1,TRBJ2-5,CSALAVAEETQYF,TGCAGCGCCCTAGCGGTAGCCGAAGAGACCCAGTACTTC
13,.,many,TRBV20-1,TRBJ2-7,CSAIGPHSYEQYF,TGCAGTGCTATAGGACCCCACTCCTACGAGCAGTACTTC
13,.,few,TRBV19,TRBJ1-2,CASSEDREYGYTF,TGTGCCAGTAGTGAGGACAGAGAATATGGCTACACCTTC
13,.,.,TRBV20-1,TRBJ2-2,CSASRTTPGELFF,TGCAGTGCTTCACGGACTACACCGGGGGAGCTGTTTTTT
14,.,few,TRBV7-8,TRBJ1-2,CASSLGAEVHGYTF,TGTGCCAGCAGCTTAGGGGCAGAGGTCCATGGCTACACCTTC
14,.,.,TRBV16,TRBJ1-2,CASSHSLRGYGYTF,TGTGCCAGCAGCCACTCCCTCAGGGGATACGGCTACACCTTC
14,.,.,TRBV20-1,TRBJ1-5,CSARSGTPNQPQHF,TGCAGTGCTAGATCGGGTACTCCCAATCAGCCCCAGCATTTT
12,.,many,TRBV29-1,TRBJ2-5,CSVWQGSETQYF,TGCAGCGTTTGGCAGGGTTCTGAGACCCAGTACTTC
15,TRBD1,many,TRBV13,TRBJ2-7,CASSQLKTGVSEQYF,TGTGCCAGCAGCCAGCTGAAGACAGGGGTGAGTGAGCAGTACTTC
14,.,many,TRBV5-6,TRBJ2-5,CASSGRWAGETQYF,TGTGCCAGCAGCGGGCGGTGGGCCGGGGAGACCCAGTACTTC
15,.,many,TRBV9,TRBJ2-6,CASSVAVSGANVLTF,TGTGCCAGCAGCGTAGCAGTCTCTGGGGCCAACGTCCTGACTTTC
14,.,.,TRBV10-3,TRBJ2-7,CAISPGSSYNEQYF,TGTGCCATCAGTCCCGGGAGCTCCTACAATGAGCAGTACTTC
16,TRBD1,.,TRBV10-3,TRBJ2-2,CASSPRDRAPTGELFF,TGTGCCAGCAGTCCCCGGGACAGGGCCCCCACCGGGGAGCTGTTTTTT
10,.,.,TRBV7-2,TRBJ2-2,CASSLDRLFF,TGTGCCAGCAGCTTAGACAGGCTGTTTTTT
15,.,few,TRBV27,TRBJ2-2,CASSSQGLLGGELFF,TGTGCCAGCAGTTCCCAGGGGCTACTGGGCGGGGAGCTGTTTTTT
13,TRBD1,.,TRBV29-1,TRBJ1-3,CSVKGGGWNTIYF,TGCAGCGTTAAAGGGGGCGGTTGGAACACCATATATTTT
10,.,.,TRBV20-1,TRBJ2-2,CSLGTGELFF,TGCAGCCTGGGGACAGGGGAGCTGTTTTTT
14,.,few,TRBV3-1,TRBJ1-1,CASSRQVMNTEAFF,TGTGCCAGCAGCCGCCAGGTGATGAACACTGAAGCTTTCTTT
15,TRBD1,many,TRBV25-1,TRBJ1-6,CASSPGQGVNSPLHF,TGTGCCAGCAGTCCGGGACAGGGAGTAAATTCACCCCTCCACTTT
15,.,many,TRBV7-9,TRBJ1-5,CASSLAGSEKQPQHF,TGTGCCAGCAGCTTAGCGGGGAGTGAGAAGCAGCCCCAGCATTTT
12,TRBD1,few,TRBV3-1,TRBJ1-2,CASSQGDRGYTF,TGTGCCAGCAGCCAAGGGGACAGGGGCTACACCTTC
18,.,.,TRBV10-3,TRBJ2-6,CASSEQFGVSSGANVLTF,TGTGCCAGCAGTGAGCAGTTCGGGGTTAGCTCTGGGGCCAACGTCCTGACTTTC
15,.,.,TRBV7-9,TRBJ2-6,CASRDIQRGANVLTF,TGTGCCAGCAGGGATATTCAGCGGGGGGCCAACGTCCTGACTTTC
15,.,few,TRBV7-2,TRBJ1-4,CASSPRPGTTEKLFF,TGTGCCAGCTCCCCAAGACCCGGGACTACGGAAAAACTGTTTTTT
15,.,many,TRBV7-6,TRBJ2-2,CASSLGGGHTGELFF,TGTGCCAGCAGCTTAGGTGGGGGGCACACCGGGGAGCTGTTTTTT
15,TRBD1,many,TRBV6-1,TRBJ1-1,CASSGRDRAIAEAFF,TGTGCCAGCAGTGGCCGGGACAGGGCGATCGCTGAAGCTTTCTTT
15,.,.,TRBV6-5,TRBJ2-1,CASSYSGGEGHEQFF,TGTGCCAGCAGTTACTCGGGGGGAGAGGGGCATGAGCAGTTCTTC
13,.,.,TRBV2,TRBJ1-4,CASLSQGAGKLFF,TGTGCCAGCTTAAGCCAGGGCGCGGGGAAACTGTTTTTT
13,.,.,TRBV29-1,TRBJ1-2,CSVSEGKNYGYTF,TGCAGCGTATCGGAGGGGAAGAACTATGGCTACACCTTC